What follows is one TCR beta chain and its context. The sample comes from a study of blood T cell repertoires in COVID-19. In the study overall: The origin of the acute and convalescent COVID-19 samples was the United States, Italy and Spain. T cells, B-cell-depleted T cells, or PBMCs supplied cDNA or gDNA.

Study processing details: From reference gene primer amplification, estimates of nucleated cell counts were derived. TCRdb's copy holds only in-frame clones and misses some; the assay was immunoSEQ multiplex PCR. V and J calls and clone size are given by that table; D and trimming were obtained from the DNA. The repertoire holds 70,000 to 100,000 clones, about 70% seen once, with 20% to 25% in the top ten. This CDR3 is built from 14 residues. Per the germline V gene, CDR1 is GTSNPN and CDR2 is SVGIG (reference sequence). Unmatched junction bases numbered 6, after V lost 2 bases and J lost 6 bases. The rearrangement joins TRBV30 to TRBJ2-7, with 11 bases aligning to TRBD1. Input material: peripheral blood. The TCR sequence derives from a woman aged 60-70 years in a cohort sampled during active or convalescent COVID-19. The CDR3: CAWSRGQGVPEQYF. CDR3 nucleotides: TGTGCCTGGAGTAGGGGACAGGGGGTTCCCGAGCAGTACTTC.